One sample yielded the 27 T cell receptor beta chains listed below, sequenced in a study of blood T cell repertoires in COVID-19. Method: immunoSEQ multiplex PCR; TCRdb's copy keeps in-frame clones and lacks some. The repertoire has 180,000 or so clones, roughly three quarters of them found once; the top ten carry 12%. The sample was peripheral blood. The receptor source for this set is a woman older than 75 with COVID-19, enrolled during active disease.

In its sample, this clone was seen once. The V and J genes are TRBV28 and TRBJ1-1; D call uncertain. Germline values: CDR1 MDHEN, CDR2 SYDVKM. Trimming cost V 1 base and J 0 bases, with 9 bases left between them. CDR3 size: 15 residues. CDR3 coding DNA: TGTGCCAGCAGTTTATCCGGCGACTTGAACACTGAAGCTTTCTTT. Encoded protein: CASSLSGDLNTEAFF.

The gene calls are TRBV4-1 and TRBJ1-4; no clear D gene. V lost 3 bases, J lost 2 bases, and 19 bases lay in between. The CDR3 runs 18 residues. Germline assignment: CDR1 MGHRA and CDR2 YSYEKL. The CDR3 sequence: CASSHVRPWQTTNEKLFF. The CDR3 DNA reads TGCGCCAGCAGCCACGTTCGCCCGTGGCAGACTACTAATGAAAAACTGTTTTTT.

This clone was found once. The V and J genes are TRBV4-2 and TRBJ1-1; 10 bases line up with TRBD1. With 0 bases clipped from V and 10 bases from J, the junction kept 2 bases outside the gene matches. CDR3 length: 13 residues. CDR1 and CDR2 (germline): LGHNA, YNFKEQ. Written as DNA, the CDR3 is TGTGCCAGCAGCCAAGATCGGGACAGGGGAGCTTTCTTT. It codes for CASSQDRDRGAFF.

This CDR3 reads CASSGGFDIQYF. The DNA for the CDR3 is TGTGCCAGCAGCGGGGGGTTCGACATTCAGTACTTC. The V call is TRBV2, the J call TRBJ2-4; 7 bases align to TRBD2. CDR3 length: 12 amino acids. CDR1 and CDR2 from the germline V gene are SNHLY and FYNNEI. Unmatched junction bases numbered 4, after V lost 6 bases and J lost 8 bases.

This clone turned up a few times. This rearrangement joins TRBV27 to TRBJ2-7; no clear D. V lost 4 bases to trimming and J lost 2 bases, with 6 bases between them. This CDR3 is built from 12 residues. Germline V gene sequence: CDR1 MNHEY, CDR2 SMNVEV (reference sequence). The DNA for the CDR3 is TGTGCCAGCAGTTCGGTCACCTACGAGCAGTACTTC. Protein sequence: CASSSVTYEQYF.

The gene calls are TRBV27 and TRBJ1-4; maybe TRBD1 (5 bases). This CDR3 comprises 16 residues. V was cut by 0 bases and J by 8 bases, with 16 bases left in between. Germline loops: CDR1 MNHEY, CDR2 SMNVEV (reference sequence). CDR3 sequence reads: CASSLSPRAGGEKLFF. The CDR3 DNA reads TGTGCCAGCAGTTTATCCCCACGTGCGGGGGGAGAAAAACTGTTTTTT.

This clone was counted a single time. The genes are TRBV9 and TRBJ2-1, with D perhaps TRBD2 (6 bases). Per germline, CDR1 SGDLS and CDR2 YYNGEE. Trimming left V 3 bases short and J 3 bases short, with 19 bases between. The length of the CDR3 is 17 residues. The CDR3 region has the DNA TGTGCCAGCAGCGCGCGTTTCGGAGGGGCGGGCTACAATGAGCAGTTCTTC. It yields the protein CASSARFGGAGYNEQFF.

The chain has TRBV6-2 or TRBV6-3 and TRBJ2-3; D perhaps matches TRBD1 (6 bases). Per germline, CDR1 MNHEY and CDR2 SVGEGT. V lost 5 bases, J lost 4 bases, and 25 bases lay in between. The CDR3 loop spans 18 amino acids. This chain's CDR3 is CASSVPRGMIRSADTQYF. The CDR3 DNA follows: TGTGCCAGCAGTGTCCCGAGGGGGATGATACGGTCCGCAGATACGCAGTATTTT.

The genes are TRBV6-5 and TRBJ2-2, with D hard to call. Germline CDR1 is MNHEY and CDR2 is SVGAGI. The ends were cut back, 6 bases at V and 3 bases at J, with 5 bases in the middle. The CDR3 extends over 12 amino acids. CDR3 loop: CASSLYTGELFF. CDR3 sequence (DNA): TGTGCCAGCAGCTTATACACCGGGGAGCTGTTTTTT.

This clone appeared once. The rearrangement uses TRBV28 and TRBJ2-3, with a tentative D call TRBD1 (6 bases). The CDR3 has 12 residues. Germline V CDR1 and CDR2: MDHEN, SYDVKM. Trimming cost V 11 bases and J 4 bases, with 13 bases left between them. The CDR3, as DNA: TGTGCCTACTCGACAGGTTCAGATACGCAGTATTTT. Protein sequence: CAYSTGSDTQYF. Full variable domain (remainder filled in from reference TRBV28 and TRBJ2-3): DVKVTQSSRYLVKRTGEKVFLECVQDMDHENMFWYRQDPGLGLRLIYFSYDVKMKEKGDIPEGYSVSREKKERFSLILESASTNQTSMYLCAYSTGSDTQYFGPGTRLTVL.

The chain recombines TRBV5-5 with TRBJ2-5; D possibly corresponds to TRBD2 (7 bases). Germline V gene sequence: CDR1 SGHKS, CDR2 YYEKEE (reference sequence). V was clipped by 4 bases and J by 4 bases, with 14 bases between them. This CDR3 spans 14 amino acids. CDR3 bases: TGTGCCAGCAGCCGCTCCGGGGGGCCAGAGACCCAGTACTTC. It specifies CASSRSGGPETQYF. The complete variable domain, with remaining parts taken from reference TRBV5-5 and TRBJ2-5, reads DAGVTQSPTHLIKTRGQQVTLRCSPISGHKSVSWYQQVLGQGPQFIFQYYEKEERGRGNFPDRFSARQFPNYSSELNVNALLLGDSALYLCASSRSGGPETQYFGPGTRLLVL.

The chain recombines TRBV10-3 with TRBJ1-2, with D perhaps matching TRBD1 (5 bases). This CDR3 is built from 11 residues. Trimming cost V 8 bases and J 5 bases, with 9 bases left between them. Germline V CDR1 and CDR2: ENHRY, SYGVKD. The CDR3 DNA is TGTGCCATCGGAGGGGTATATGGCTACACCTTC. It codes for CAIGGVYGYTF.

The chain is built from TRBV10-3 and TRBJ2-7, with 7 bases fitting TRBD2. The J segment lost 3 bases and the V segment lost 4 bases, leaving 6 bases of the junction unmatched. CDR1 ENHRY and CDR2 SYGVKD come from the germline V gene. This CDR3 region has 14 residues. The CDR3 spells CAISGLAGVYEQYF. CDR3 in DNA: TGTGCCATCAGTGGACTAGCAGGAGTCTACGAGCAGTACTTC.

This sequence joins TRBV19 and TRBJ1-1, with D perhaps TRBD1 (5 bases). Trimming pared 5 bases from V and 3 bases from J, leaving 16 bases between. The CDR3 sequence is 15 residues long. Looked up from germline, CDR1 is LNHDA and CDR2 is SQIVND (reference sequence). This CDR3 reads CASSLGARGDTEAFF. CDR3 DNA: TGTGCCAGTAGTTTAGGGGCGCGGGGGGACACTGAAGCTTTCTTT.

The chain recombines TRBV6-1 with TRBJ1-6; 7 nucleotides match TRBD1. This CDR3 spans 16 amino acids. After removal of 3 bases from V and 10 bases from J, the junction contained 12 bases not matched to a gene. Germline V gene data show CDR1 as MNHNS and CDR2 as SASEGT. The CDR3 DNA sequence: TGTGCCAGCAGTGACTTTGACAGGGTGGCGAGGTCACCCCTCCACTTT. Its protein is CASSDFDRVARSPLHF.

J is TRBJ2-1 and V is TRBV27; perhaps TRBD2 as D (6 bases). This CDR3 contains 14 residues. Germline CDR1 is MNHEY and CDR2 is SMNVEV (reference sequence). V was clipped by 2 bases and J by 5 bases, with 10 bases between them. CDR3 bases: TGTGCCAGCAGTTTACGTAGCGGCAACAATGAGCAGTTCTTC. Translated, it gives CASSLRSGNNEQFF.

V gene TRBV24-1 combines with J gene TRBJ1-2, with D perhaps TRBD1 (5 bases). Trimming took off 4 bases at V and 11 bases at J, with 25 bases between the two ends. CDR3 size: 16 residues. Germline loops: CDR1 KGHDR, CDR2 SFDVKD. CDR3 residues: CATSEPYEGLLLQYTF. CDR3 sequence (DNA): TGTGCCACCAGTGAGCCGTACGAGGGACTGCTTTTACAGTACACCTTC.

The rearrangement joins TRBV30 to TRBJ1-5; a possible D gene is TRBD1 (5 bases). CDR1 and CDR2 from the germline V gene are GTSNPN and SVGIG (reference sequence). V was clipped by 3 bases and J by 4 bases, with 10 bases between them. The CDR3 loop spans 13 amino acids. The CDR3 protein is CAWSPGINQPQHF. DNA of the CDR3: TGTGCCTGGAGCCCAGGGATTAATCAGCCCCAGCATTTT. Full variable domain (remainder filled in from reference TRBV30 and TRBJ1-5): SQTIHQWPATLVQPVGSPLSLECTVEGTSNPNLYWYRQAAGRGLQLLFYSVGIGQISSEVPQNLSASRPQDRQFILSSKKLLLSDSGFYLCAWSPGINQPQHFGDGTRLSIL.

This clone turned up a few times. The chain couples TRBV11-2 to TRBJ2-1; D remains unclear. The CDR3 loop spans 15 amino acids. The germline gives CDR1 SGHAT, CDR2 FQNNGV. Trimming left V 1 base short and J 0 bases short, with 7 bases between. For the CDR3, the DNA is TGTGCCAGCAGCTTAGGTTTTAGCTCCTACAATGAGCAGTTCTTC. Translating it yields CASSLGFSSYNEQFF. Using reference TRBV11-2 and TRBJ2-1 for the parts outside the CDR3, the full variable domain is EAGVAQSPRYKIIEKRQSVAFWCNPISGHATLYWYQQILGQGPKLLIQFQNNGVVDDSQLPKDRFSAERLKGVDSTLKIQPAKLEDSAVYLCASSLGFSSYNEQFFGPGTRLTVL.

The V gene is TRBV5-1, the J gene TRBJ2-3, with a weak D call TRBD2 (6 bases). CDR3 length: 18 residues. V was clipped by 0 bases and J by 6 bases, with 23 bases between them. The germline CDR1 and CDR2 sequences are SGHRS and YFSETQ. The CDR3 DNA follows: TGCGCCAGCAGCTTGGTCCCTTTGTCTGCGGGGACGTCGGATACGCAGTATTTT. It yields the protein CASSLVPLSAGTSDTQYF.

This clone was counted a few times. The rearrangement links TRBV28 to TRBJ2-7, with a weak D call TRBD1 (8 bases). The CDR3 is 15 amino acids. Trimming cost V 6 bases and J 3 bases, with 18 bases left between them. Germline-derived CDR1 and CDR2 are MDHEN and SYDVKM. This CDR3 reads CASSSDRGGSYEQYF. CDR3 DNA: TGTGCCAGCAGCTCCGACAGGGGCGGGAGCTACGAGCAGTACTTC. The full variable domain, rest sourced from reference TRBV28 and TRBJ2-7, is DVKVTQSSRYLVKRTGEKVFLECVQDMDHENMFWYRQDPGLGLRLIYFSYDVKMKEKGDIPEGYSVSREKKERFSLILESASTNQTSMYLCASSSDRGGSYEQYFGPGTRLTVT.

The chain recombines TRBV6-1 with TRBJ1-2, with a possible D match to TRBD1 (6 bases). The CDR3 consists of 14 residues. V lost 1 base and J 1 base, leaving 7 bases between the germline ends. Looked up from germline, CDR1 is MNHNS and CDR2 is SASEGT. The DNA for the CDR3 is TGTGCCAGCAGTGAAGACAGGGTTAACTATGGCTACACCTTC. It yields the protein CASSEDRVNYGYTF.

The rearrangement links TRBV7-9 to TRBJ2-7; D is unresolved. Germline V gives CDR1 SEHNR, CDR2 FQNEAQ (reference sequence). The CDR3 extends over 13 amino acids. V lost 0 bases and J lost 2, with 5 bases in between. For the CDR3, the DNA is TGTGCCAGCAGCTTAGCGAGCGCCTACGAGCAGTACTTC. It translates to CASSLASAYEQYF.

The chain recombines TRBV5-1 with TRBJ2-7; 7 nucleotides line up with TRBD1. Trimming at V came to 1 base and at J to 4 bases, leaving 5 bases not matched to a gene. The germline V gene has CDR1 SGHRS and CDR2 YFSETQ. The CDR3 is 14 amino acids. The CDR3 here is CASSLRQGGYEQYF. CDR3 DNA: TGCGCCAGCAGCTTGCGACAGGGCGGTTACGAGCAGTACTTC.

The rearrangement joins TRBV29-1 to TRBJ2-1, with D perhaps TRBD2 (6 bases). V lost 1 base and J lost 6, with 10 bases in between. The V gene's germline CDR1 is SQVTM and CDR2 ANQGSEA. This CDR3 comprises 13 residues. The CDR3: CSVEVGGGNEQFF. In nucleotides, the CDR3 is TGCAGCGTTGAAGTGGGAGGCGGCAATGAGCAGTTCTTC.

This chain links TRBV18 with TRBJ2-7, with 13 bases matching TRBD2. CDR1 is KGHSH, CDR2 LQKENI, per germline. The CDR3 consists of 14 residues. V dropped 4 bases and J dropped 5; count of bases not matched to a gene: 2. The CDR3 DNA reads TGTGCCAGCTCACGGGGGACTAGCGGGGACGAGCAGTACTTC. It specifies CASSRGTSGDEQYF.

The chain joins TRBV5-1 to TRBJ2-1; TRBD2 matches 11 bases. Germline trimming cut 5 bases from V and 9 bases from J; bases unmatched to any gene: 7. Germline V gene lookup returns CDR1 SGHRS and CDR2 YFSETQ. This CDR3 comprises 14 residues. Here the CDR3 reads CASSMTSGASEQFF. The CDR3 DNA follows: TGCGCCAGCAGTATGACTAGCGGGGCTAGTGAGCAGTTCTTC.